The 26 T cell receptor beta chains below were found in one sample sequenced in a study of T cells in Graves' hyperthyroidism and ophthalmopathy. It was RNA transcripts that yielded the amplified TCR beta CDR3 regions. The HTBI primer set drove a first-round RT-PCR of the TCR CDR3. TCRdb used MiXCR to reprocess the multiplex PCR reads, holding one entry per CDR3 protein. The sample lists under 450,000 distinct CDR3 sequences; about a sixth were seen once. The specimen was blood. Every receptor here comes from a woman aged 25 to 45 with Graves' hyperthyroidism that later progressed to Graves' ophthalmopathy.

This clonotype occurred many times. V usage is TRBV18 and J usage is TRBJ1-1; 8 positions agree with TRBD1. The CDR3 sequence is 15 residues long. Germline V gene data show CDR1 as KGHSH and CDR2 as LQKENI. Trimming removed 3 bases from V and 1 base from J; junction bases left unmatched: 4. The CDR3 DNA follows: TGTGCCAGCTCACCGGACAGGGCCTCGAACACTGAAGCTTTCTTT. The encoded protein is CASSPDRASNTEAFF.

The genes are TRBV12-3 or TRBV12-4 and TRBJ2-7, with TRBD1 identical over 9 bases. Germline trimming cut 5 bases from V and 1 base from J; bases unmatched to any gene: 6. The CDR3 length is 15 residues. The CDR3 sequence is CASSAPGQGSYEQYF. The CDR3 DNA follows: TGTGCCAGCAGTGCTCCGGGACAGGGTTCCTACGAGCAGTACTTC.

This clonotype was counted at least ten times. The chain is built from TRBV20-1 and TRBJ2-7; 7 positions match TRBD1. Per the germline V gene, CDR1 is DFQATT and CDR2 is SNEGSKA (reference sequence). The CDR3 consists of 13 residues. The V segment lost 2 bases and the J segment 2 bases; nucleotides outside the gene matches: 3. The DNA for the CDR3 is TGCAGTGCTAGATCCGGGACAGCCTACGAGCAGTACTTC. It is translated as CSARSGTAYEQYF.

This clonotype was observed at least ten times. The chain recombines TRBV27 with TRBJ2-5, with a weak D call TRBD2 (6 bases). Trimming left V 6 bases short and J 7 bases short, with 12 bases between. Germline CDR1 is MNHEY and CDR2 is SMNVEV (reference sequence). This CDR3 has 12 amino acids. CDR3 residues: CASSPTGGTQYF. The CDR3 coding sequence is TGTGCCAGCAGCCCGACCGGGGGGACCCAGTACTTC.

This clonotype came up many times. J is TRBJ2-6 and V is TRBV28; no firm D call. The CDR3 loop spans 17 amino acids. The V and J ends lost 6 bases and 2 bases respectively, with 17 bases between them. Germline V gene lookup returns CDR1 MDHEN and CDR2 SYDVKM. The CDR3 is CASSPREALPGANVLTF. For the CDR3, the DNA is TGTGCCAGCAGCCCCCGAGAGGCCCTCCCTGGGGCCAACGTCCTGACTTTC.

Comment on this clonotype: It may be a read error: a sequence one base away is much more abundant. CDR3 residues: CDSSQDRLNTEAFF. DNA for the CDR3: TGTGACAGCTCACAGGACAGGTTGAACACTGAAGCTTTCTTT. This chain uses TRBV18 with TRBJ1-1; 7 bases match TRBD1. The CDR3 contains 14 residues. CDR1 and CDR2 from the germline V gene are KGHSH and LQKENI.

This clonotype came up many times. The chain combines TRBV28 with TRBJ1-1; D is ambiguous. CDR3 size: 16 residues. Trimming took 3 bases from V and 1 from J, leaving 15 bases between them. Germline loops: CDR1 MDHEN, CDR2 SYDVKM. The CDR3 loop is CASSFPPDLPNTEAFF. The CDR3, as DNA: TGTGCCAGCAGTTTTCCCCCCGACCTCCCGAACACTGAAGCTTTCTTT. The full variable domain, in which reference TRBV28 and TRBJ1-1 provide the parts outside the CDR3, is DVKVTQSSRYLVKRTGEKVFLECVQDMDHENMFWYRQDPGLGLRLIYFSYDVKMKEKGDIPEGYSVSREKKERFSLILESASTNQTSMYLCASSFPPDLPNTEAFFGQGTRLTVV.

This clonotype has at least ten counts. The chain is built from TRBV20-1 and TRBJ2-7; 9 bases match TRBD2. Looked up from germline, CDR1 is DFQATT and CDR2 is SNEGSKA (reference sequence). CDR3 length equals 13 residues. Trimming removed 3 bases from V and 6 bases from J; junction bases left unmatched: 6. The CDR3 protein is CSASAGGRGEQYF. CDR3 nucleotides: TGCAGTGCTAGCGCGGGGGGGCGCGGCGAGCAGTACTTC.

Points on this clonotype: This may arise from a read error, as a much more abundant clone is one base away. The rearrangement links TRBV5-6 to TRBJ2-1; 9 bases match TRBD1. The CDR3 totals 14 residues. Unmatched junction bases numbered 11, after V lost 10 bases and J lost 6 bases. CDR1 is SGHDT, CDR2 YYEEEE, per germline. Here the CDR3 reads CAGNFLQGANEQFF. Here the CDR3 DNA reads TGTGCCGGCAACTTTTTACAGGGGGCCAATGAGCAGTTCTTC.

This clonotype was recorded many times. The CDR3, as DNA: TGTGCCAGCAGTGATGGTTATCGGATTCCCTACGAGCAGTACTTC. Translation: CASSDGYRIPYEQYF. This rearrangement joins TRBV6-1 to TRBJ2-7; no clear D gene. CDR3 length: 15 amino acids. Trimming removed 3 bases from V and 2 bases from J, with 14 bases in between. Germline CDR1 reads MNHNS; CDR2 reads SASEGT.

This clonotype was observed at least ten times. This sequence joins TRBV20-1 and TRBJ1-1; D gene ambiguous. Trimming shortened V by 6 bases and J by 2 bases, and 13 bases separated the two germline ends. This CDR3 has 13 amino acids. Germline V CDR1 and CDR2: DFQATT, SNEGSKA (reference sequence). The CDR3 reads CSAPLRPNTEAFF. The CDR3, as DNA: TGCAGTGCCCCACTCCGTCCCAACACTGAAGCTTTCTTT.

This clonotype was observed many times. The V gene is TRBV28, the J gene TRBJ1-6, with TRBD1 matching over 8 bases. Germline V gene data show CDR1 as MDHEN and CDR2 as SYDVKM. V lost 6 bases to trimming and J lost 9 bases; unmatched junction nucleotides: 7. CDR3 size: 14 residues. CDR3 sequence reads: CASRLDRGGSPLHF. CDR3 coding DNA: TGTGCCAGCAGGCTCGACAGGGGAGGTTCACCCCTCCACTTT.

The count of this clonotype is one. Since a much larger clone is just one base distant, this may be a read error. V usage is TRBV11-3 and J usage is TRBJ2-7, with D hard to call. CDR1 is SGHNT, CDR2 YENEEA, per germline. V was shortened by 5 bases and J by 1 base, with 9 bases between the two germline ends. The CDR3 has 13 residues. The CDR3 region has the DNA TGTGCCAGCAGCAGCCGGGTGTCCTACGAGCAGTACTTC. This codes for CASSSRVSYEQYF.

This clonotype was seen at least ten times. The V and J genes are TRBV7-8 and TRBJ2-2; D could derive from TRBD1 or TRBD2 (5 bases each). The CDR3 totals 13 residues. From germline, CDR1 is SGHVS and CDR2 FQNEAQ. Deletions cut 10 bases from V and 0 bases from J, with 9 bases between. CDR3 in DNA: TGTGCCAAGGGGACGGCGAACACCGGGGAGCTGTTTTTT. Translated: CAKGTANTGELFF.

In this sample, this clonotype turned up many times. The J gene is TRBJ2-7, the V gene TRBV6-2 or TRBV6-3; 8 bases are shared with TRBD2. J lost 0 bases, V lost 6 bases, and 4 bases had no gene match. The CDR3 loop spans 14 amino acids. Germline lookup yields CDR1 MNHEY and CDR2 SVGEGT. The CDR3 here is CASRPAGGSYEQYF. The CDR3 nucleotides read TGTGCCAGCAGACCGGCGGGAGGCTCCTACGAGCAGTACTTC.

This clonotype has ten or more counts. The rearrangement joins TRBV30 to TRBJ1-5; 8 bases match TRBD1. The V segment lost 7 bases and the J segment 6 bases; nucleotides outside the gene matches: 5. Germline loops: CDR1 GTSNPN, CDR2 SVGIG (reference sequence). CDR3 length equals 12 residues. Here the CDR3 DNA reads TGTGCCTTTGACAGGGGAGGTCAGCCCCAGCATTTT. It encodes CAFDRGGQPQHF.

The chain has TRBV15 and TRBJ2-5, with D uncertain. V lost 3 bases, J lost 5 bases, and 7 bases lay in between. Germline V gene data show CDR1 as LNHNV and CDR2 as YYDKDF (reference sequence). The CDR3 runs 12 residues. CDR3 sequence (DNA): TGTGCCACCAGCAGCCTTCTGGAGACCCAGTACTTC. Amino acid sequence: CATSSLLETQYF.

V gene TRBV2 combines with J gene TRBJ2-1; no reliable D call. The V gene's germline CDR1 is SNHLY and CDR2 FYNNEI. V lost 5 bases and J lost 0, with 11 bases in between. This CDR3 is 15 amino acids long. The CDR3 DNA reads TGTGCCAGCAGTCGGCACCCGAGCTCCTACAATGAGCAGTTCTTC. The encoded protein is CASSRHPSSYNEQFF.

This clonotype was detected ten times or more. The chain employs TRBV6-2 or TRBV6-3 and TRBJ2-2; no firm D call. CDR3 length: 14 residues. Germline V gene data show CDR1 as MNHEY and CDR2 as SVGEGT. The V and J ends lost 4 bases and 8 bases respectively, with 14 bases between them. CDR3 protein: CASSSLLVTGELFF. In nucleotides, the CDR3 is TGTGCCAGCAGTTCGCTACTGGTTACGGGGGAGCTGTTTTTT.

The chain recombines TRBV2 with TRBJ2-6, with D tentatively TRBD1 (5 bases). The CDR3 consists of 16 residues. CDR1 SNHLY and CDR2 FYNNEI come from the germline V gene. Trimming shortened V by 4 bases and J by 2 bases, and 12 bases separated the two germline ends. CDR3 residues: CASSVTGAAGANVLTF. The CDR3 nucleotides are TGTGCCAGCAGTGTTACTGGGGCAGCTGGGGCCAACGTCCTGACTTTC.

This clonotype was seen repeatedly, ten times or more. V gene TRBV9 combines with J gene TRBJ2-1; D might be TRBD2 (5 bases). The V and J ends lost 4 bases and 7 bases respectively, with 21 bases between them. The CDR3 extends over 16 amino acids. Germline CDR1 reads SGDLS; CDR2 reads YYNGEE. The CDR3 sequence: CASSPSGRGSDNEQFF. DNA for the CDR3: TGTGCCAGCAGCCCATCTGGCCGGGGTTCGGATAATGAGCAGTTCTTC.

This clonotype was counted at least ten times. This rearrangement joins TRBV28 to TRBJ1-5; 10 bases match TRBD1. The CDR3 totals 14 residues. CDR1 and CDR2 from the germline V gene are MDHEN and SYDVKM. J lost 6 bases, V lost 5 bases, and 4 bases had no gene match. This CDR3 reads CASSRGTGVQPQHF. CDR3 nucleotide sequence: TGTGCCAGCAGTCGGGGGACAGGGGTTCAGCCCCAGCATTTT.

This clonotype was recorded at least ten times. This chain links TRBV3-1 with TRBJ1-1; possible D gene TRBD1, 6 bases. This CDR3 has 13 residues. The V end lost 10 bases, the J end lost 1 base, and 13 bases lay between the germline ends. CDR1 LGHDT and CDR2 YNNKEL come from the germline V gene (reference sequence). CDR3 DNA sequence: TGTGCCACCACGACAGGACGGAACACTGAAGCTTTCTTT. Translated, it gives CATTTGRNTEAFF.

In its sample, this clonotype was seen many times. The chain combines TRBV10-2 with TRBJ1-2; perhaps TRBD1 as D (5 bases). The CDR3 spans 13 residues. CDR1 is WSHSY, CDR2 SAAADI, per germline. V was clipped by 1 base and J by 4 bases, with 7 bases between them. In DNA form, the CDR3 reads TGCGCCAGCAGTGAGTTGGGGGTCTATGGCTACACCTTC. This encodes CASSELGVYGYTF.

V and J are TRBV10-3 and TRBJ1-1, with TRBD1 identical over 12 bases. The germline V gene has CDR1 ENHRY and CDR2 SYGVKD. This CDR3 comprises 18 residues. Trimming at V came to 2 bases and at J to 1 base, leaving 8 bases not matched to a gene. The CDR3 loop reads CAISELGTGGPSNTEAFF. CDR3 nucleotide sequence: TGTGCCATCAGTGAGCTGGGGACAGGGGGCCCGTCGAACACTGAAGCTTTCTTT.

The genes are TRBV6-1 and TRBJ2-7; TRBD1 is a possible D gene (6 bases). The length of the CDR3 is 15 residues. CDR1 MNHNS and CDR2 SASEGT come from the germline V gene. Trimming removed 5 bases from V and 6 bases from J, with 20 bases in between. The CDR3 spells CASSSGRTAILEQYF. CDR3 DNA sequence: TGTGCCAGCAGTTCAGGCAGGACAGCTATTCTCGAGCAGTACTTC.